This TCR beta chain was found in a study of blood T cell repertoires in COVID-19. Study-wide background: From the United States, Italy and Spain came samples of acute and convalescent COVID-19.

The CDR3 length is 18 residues. V dropped 1 base and J dropped 2; count of bases not matched to a gene: 10. Germline assignment: CDR1 LGHDT and CDR2 YNNKEL (reference sequence). Participants had their cohort set by participant-reported clinical history. What the recovered Cohort 3 donors had was two negative PCRs, clearance, or symptom resolution. The assay was immunoSEQ multiplex PCR, and TCRdb's table has in-frame clones only and misses some. This table has around 270,000 clones, 70% to 90% appearing once. This chain uses TRBV3-1 (or the pseudogene TRBV3-2) with TRBJ1-5; 8 bases agree with TRBD1. The origin of this receptor is a woman aged 25 to 39 who had recovered from COVID-19. Sequencing was carried out using PBMCs or T cells enriched from blood (not recorded which). CDR3 residues: CASSQGKYGTGGNQPQHF. Here the CDR3 DNA reads TGTGCCAGCAGCCAAGGGAAGTACGGGACAGGAGGCAATCAGCCCCAGCATTTT.